These 24 T cell receptor beta chains were all obtained from the same sample, sequenced in a study of blood T cell repertoires in COVID-19. Repertoires were generated with immunoSEQ multiplex PCR, while TCRdb's copy carries only in-frame clones and drops some. The data contain 100,000 to 150,000 clones, 85% of them seen just once; the ten biggest clones take up over 20%. The sequenced sample consisted of peripheral blood. The receptors here all came from a woman aged 80 or over with acute or convalescent COVID-19.

This clone was observed a handful of times. This chain links TRBV4-3 with TRBJ2-7, with 9 bases fitting TRBD1. Germline trimming cut 3 bases from V and 2 bases from J; bases unmatched to any gene: 11. The CDR3 runs 17 residues. The germline CDR1 and CDR2 sequences are LGHNA and YSLEER. CDR3 protein: CASSHSGGQGVTYEQYF. CDR3 nucleotides: TGCGCCAGCAGCCATTCAGGGGGACAGGGTGTAACCTACGAGCAGTACTTC.

This chain connects TRBV19 to TRBJ2-2; tentatively, D is TRBD2 (6 bases). The germline CDR1 and CDR2 sequences are LNHDA and SQIVND (reference sequence). V was shortened by 7 bases and J by 0 bases, with 9 bases between the two germline ends. The CDR3 has 14 amino acids. As DNA, the CDR3 is TGTGCCAGTACTGGGGACTCGAACACCGGGGAGCTGTTTTTT. This sequence encodes CASTGDSNTGELFF.

The chain employs TRBV13 and TRBJ1-3; 9 bases are a match to TRBD1. Trimming took 7 bases from V and 0 from J; bases not matched to a gene: 7. CDR3 size: 16 residues. Germline CDR1 reads PRHDT; CDR2 reads FYEKMQ (reference sequence). As DNA, the CDR3 is TGTGCCAGCAAAGGGACAGGGTTTTACTCTGGAAACACCATATATTTT. It translates to CASKGTGFYSGNTIYF.

The chain recombines TRBV7-3 with TRBJ2-5, with D maybe TRBD1 (6 bases). CDR1 SGHTA and CDR2 FQGTGA come from the germline V gene. The CDR3 is made up of 13 amino acids. V was clipped by 2 bases and J by 7 bases, with 11 bases between them. DNA for the CDR3: TGTGCCAGCAGCTTAGGGGGCCTGGGGACCCAGTACTTC. This codes for CASSLGGLGTQYF.

This clone was seen more than once but under ten times. The chain employs TRBV7-9 and TRBJ2-3; 8 bases map to TRBD2. The CDR3 extends over 17 amino acids. V trimming: 1 base; J trimming: 3 bases; junction bases outside the gene matches: 9. Germline V lookup: CDR1 SEHNR, CDR2 FQNEAQ (reference sequence). In nucleotides, the CDR3 is TGTGCCAGCAGCTTAGTCACCGGGACTAGTGGTACAGATACGCAGTATTTT. Its translation: CASSLVTGTSGTDTQYF.

This chain joins TRBV5-4 and TRBJ2-5; 7 nucleotides agree with TRBD2. Per germline, CDR1 SGHNT and CDR2 YYREEE (reference sequence). The CDR3 has 16 amino acids. With 6 bases clipped from V and 2 bases from J, the junction kept 13 bases outside the gene matches. The CDR3 spells CASNPPGEGGQETQYF. The CDR3 DNA reads as TGTGCCAGCAACCCCCCCGGGGAGGGCGGACAAGAGACCCAGTACTTC.

The CDR3 loop is CASSQRSEQFF. The CDR3 DNA reads TGTGCCAGCAGTCAGCGGAGTGAGCAGTTCTTC. The gene calls are TRBV3-1 (or the pseudogene TRBV3-2) and TRBJ2-1, with TRBD2 as a possible D gene (5 bases). The CDR3 has 11 amino acids. V lost 6 bases to trimming and J lost 9 bases, with 9 bases between them. Per germline, CDR1 LGHDT and CDR2 YNNKEL (reference sequence).

The rearrangement uses TRBV6-1 and TRBJ1-2; D may be TRBD1 (5 bases). The CDR3 is 13 amino acids. The V and J ends lost 2 bases and 4 bases respectively, with 8 bases between them. Germline lookup yields CDR1 MNHNS and CDR2 SASEGT. The CDR3: CASSELGVYGYTF. The DNA of the CDR3 is TGTGCCAGCAGTGAATTAGGGGTCTATGGCTACACCTTC.

The rearrangement links TRBV2 to TRBJ1-5, with TRBD1 matching 9 bases. The junction had 3 bases not matched to a gene; V was cut back by 5 bases and J by 1 base. This CDR3 is 15 amino acids long. Germline CDR1 SNHLY, CDR2 FYNNEI. CDR3 residues: CASSRDRVSNQPQHF. The CDR3 nucleotides are TGTGCCAGCAGTCGGGACAGGGTAAGCAATCAGCCCCAGCATTTT.

The chain joins TRBV5-1 to TRBJ1-1, with a possible D match to TRBD1 (5 bases). Trimming took 4 bases from V and 6 from J, leaving 16 bases between them. In germline, CDR1 is SGHRS, CDR2 YFSETQ. The CDR3 is made up of 14 amino acids. CDR3 in amino acids: CASSSGPSGAEAFF. CDR3 coding DNA: TGCGCCAGCAGCAGCGGACCCTCGGGGGCTGAAGCTTTCTTT.

This chain uses TRBV7-7 with TRBJ1-2; D may be TRBD1 (6 bases). Germline V gene data show CDR1 as SSHAT and CDR2 as FNYEAQ (reference sequence). V was pared by 3 bases and J by 9 bases, with 23 bases between. The CDR3 covers 16 residues. CDR3 bases: TGTGCCAGCAGCTTCCCGACAGGCCCGACGGTCACTAGCTACACCTTC. Translating gives CASSFPTGPTVTSYTF.

The chain employs TRBV15 and TRBJ1-5; TRBD1 matches 9 bases. Germline values: CDR1 LNHNV, CDR2 YYDKDF (reference sequence). The J segment lost 7 bases and the V segment lost 0 bases, leaving 16 bases of the junction unmatched. The CDR3 covers 19 residues. CDR3 DNA: TGTGCCACCAGCAGAGATTGGGGACAGGGAGGATTGGCGAGGCAGCCCCAGCATTTT. Its translation is CATSRDWGQGGLARQPQHF.

The rearrangement uses TRBV5-4 and TRBJ1-2; D is undetermined. CDR1 and CDR2 (germline): SGHNT, YYREEE (reference sequence). V was cut by 7 bases and J by 5 bases, with 18 bases left in between. The CDR3 runs to 14 residues. The CDR3 nucleotides are TGTGCCAGCTCCCTAGGGAGGGAGGTGTATGGCTACACCTTC. Encoded protein: CASSLGREVYGYTF.

The CDR3 DNA sequence: TGTGCCAGCAGTTATCTCTTTCAGGTGGCAGGGTACGGCTACACCTTC. Protein sequence: CASSYLFQVAGYGYTF. The genes are TRBV6-5 and TRBJ1-2; the D gene is possibly TRBD1 (5 bases). Germline CDR1 MNHEY, CDR2 SVGAGI. V shed 3 bases and J shed 8 bases, with 22 bases lying between them. CDR3 length: 16 amino acids.

This chain joins TRBV2 and TRBJ1-3, with 8 bases lining up with TRBD1. The CDR3 spans 13 residues. Trimming took 4 bases from V and 4 from J; bases not matched to a gene: 0. Germline loops: CDR1 SNHLY, CDR2 FYNNEI. The CDR3 reads CASSGDRGNTIYF. CDR3 sequence (DNA): TGTGCCAGCAGTGGGGACAGGGGAAACACCATATATTTT.

The rearrangement joins TRBV29-1 to TRBJ2-3; D is possibly TRBD1 (6 bases). Germline V gene data show CDR1 as SQVTM and CDR2 as ANQGSEA. Deletions cut 0 bases from V and 6 bases from J, with 10 bases between. CDR3 length: 13 residues. The CDR3 reads CSVEEQGKDTQYF. The DNA for the CDR3 is TGCAGCGTTGAAGAACAGGGTAAGGATACGCAGTATTTT.

The rearrangement links TRBV2 to TRBJ1-4; possibly TRBD1 for D (6 bases). Germline CDR1 SNHLY, CDR2 FYNNEI. The CDR3 totals 15 residues. Trimming took 2 bases from V and 7 from J, leaving 14 bases between them. The CDR3 nucleotides are TGTGCCAGCAGTGAAATGGGACAAACAAGTGAAAAACTGTTTTTT. This codes for CASSEMGQTSEKLFF.

This clone appeared once. The rearrangement joins TRBV28 to TRBJ2-5; 11 nucleotides agree with TRBD1. The CDR3 length is 16 residues. Per germline, CDR1 MDHEN and CDR2 SYDVKM. J gave up 1 base and V 6 bases, and 7 bases lay outside the gene matches. Here the CDR3 DNA reads TGTGCCAGCAGAGGTCCGGGACAGGGGGGCCAAGAGACCCAGTACTTC. Translation: CASRGPGQGGQETQYF. Supplemented by reference TRBV28 and TRBJ2-5, the full variable domain reads DVKVTQSSRYLVKRTGEKVFLECVQDMDHENMFWYRQDPGLGLRLIYFSYDVKMKEKGDIPEGYSVSREKKERFSLILESASTNQTSMYLCASRGPGQGGQETQYFGPGTRLLVL.

V and J are TRBV15 and TRBJ1-5, with 7 bases identical to TRBD1. Unmatched junction bases numbered 11, after V lost 0 bases and J lost 3 bases. Germline-derived CDR1 and CDR2 are LNHNV and YYDKDF (reference sequence). There are 18 residues in the CDR3. Here the CDR3 reads CATSRDPLDRALNQPQHF. The CDR3 DNA reads as TGTGCCACCAGCAGAGATCCGCTCGACAGGGCACTCAATCAGCCCCAGCATTTT.

V and J are TRBV4-1 and TRBJ1-5; TRBD1 is a possible D gene (6 bases). Germline lookup yields CDR1 MGHRA and CDR2 YSYEKL. The length of the CDR3 is 15 residues. Trimming cost V 0 bases and J 7 bases, with 13 bases left between them. The CDR3 loop reads CASSQELGAGQPQHF. CDR3 coding DNA: TGCGCCAGCAGCCAAGAACTGGGGGCGGGCCAGCCCCAGCATTTT.

In DNA form, the CDR3 reads TGTGCCAGCAGCCCTGGCACAGATACGCAGTATTTT. It codes for CASSPGTDTQYF. The chain links TRBV9 to TRBJ2-3; D call uncertain. The V gene's germline CDR1 is SGDLS and CDR2 YYNGEE. This CDR3 contains 12 residues. Trimming cost V 4 bases and J 1 base, with 4 bases left between them.

The chain combines TRBV5-1 with TRBJ1-3, with D maybe TRBD1 (5 bases). V lost 0 bases and J 5 bases, leaving 12 bases between the germline ends. CDR1 is SGHRS, CDR2 YFSETQ, per germline. The length of the CDR3 is 15 residues. CDR3 bases: TGCGCCAGCAGCTTGGATGGGGCGCAAAGAAACACCATATATTTT. This encodes CASSLDGAQRNTIYF.

V usage is TRBV6-5 and J usage is TRBJ1-2, with D possibly matching TRBD1 (6 bases). Germline CDR1 and CDR2: MNHEY and SVGAGI. Trimming pared 0 bases from V and 8 bases from J, leaving 16 bases between. The CDR3 totals 15 residues. The CDR3 loop reads CASSYSYETGGGYTF. The DNA of the CDR3 is TGTGCCAGCAGTTACTCGTATGAGACAGGAGGCGGCTACACCTTC.

The chain joins TRBV5-4 to TRBJ2-1, with 10 bases matching TRBD2. Germline V gene sequence: CDR1 SGHNT, CDR2 YYREEE (reference sequence). The V gene end was trimmed by 4 bases and the J gene end by 0 bases; junction bases not matched to a gene: 1. The CDR3 runs 15 residues. This CDR3 is CASSTSGDSYNEQFF. The CDR3 DNA sequence: TGTGCCAGCAGCACTAGCGGGGACTCCTACAATGAGCAGTTCTTC. Supplemented by reference TRBV5-4 and TRBJ2-1, the full variable domain reads ETGVTQSPTHLIKTRGQQVTLRCSSQSGHNTVSWYQQALGQGPQFIFQYYREEENGRGNFPPRFSGLQFPNYSSELNVNALELDDSALYLCASSTSGDSYNEQFFGPGTRLTVL.